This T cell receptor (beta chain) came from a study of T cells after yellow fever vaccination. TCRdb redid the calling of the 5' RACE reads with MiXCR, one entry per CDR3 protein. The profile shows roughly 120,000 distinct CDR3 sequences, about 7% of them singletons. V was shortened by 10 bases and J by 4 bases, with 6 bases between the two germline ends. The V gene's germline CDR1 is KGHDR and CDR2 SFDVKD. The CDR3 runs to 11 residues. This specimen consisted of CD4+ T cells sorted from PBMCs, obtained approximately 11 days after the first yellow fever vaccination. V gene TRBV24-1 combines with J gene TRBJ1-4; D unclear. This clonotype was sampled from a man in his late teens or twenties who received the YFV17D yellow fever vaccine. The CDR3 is CATADNEKLFF. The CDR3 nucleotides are TGTGCCACGGCTGATAATGAAAAACTGTTTTTT.